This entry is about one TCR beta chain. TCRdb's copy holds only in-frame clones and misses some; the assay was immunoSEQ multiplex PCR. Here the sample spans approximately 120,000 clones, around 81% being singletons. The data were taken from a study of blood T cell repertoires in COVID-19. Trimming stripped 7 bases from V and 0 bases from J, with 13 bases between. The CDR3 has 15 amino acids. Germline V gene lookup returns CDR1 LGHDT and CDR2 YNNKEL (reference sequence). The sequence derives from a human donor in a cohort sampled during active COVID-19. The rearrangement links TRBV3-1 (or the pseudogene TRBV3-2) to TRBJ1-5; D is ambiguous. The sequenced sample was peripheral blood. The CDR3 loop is CASKVTPYSNQPQHF. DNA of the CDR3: TGTGCCAGCAAGGTGACACCATATAGCAATCAGCCCCAGCATTTT.